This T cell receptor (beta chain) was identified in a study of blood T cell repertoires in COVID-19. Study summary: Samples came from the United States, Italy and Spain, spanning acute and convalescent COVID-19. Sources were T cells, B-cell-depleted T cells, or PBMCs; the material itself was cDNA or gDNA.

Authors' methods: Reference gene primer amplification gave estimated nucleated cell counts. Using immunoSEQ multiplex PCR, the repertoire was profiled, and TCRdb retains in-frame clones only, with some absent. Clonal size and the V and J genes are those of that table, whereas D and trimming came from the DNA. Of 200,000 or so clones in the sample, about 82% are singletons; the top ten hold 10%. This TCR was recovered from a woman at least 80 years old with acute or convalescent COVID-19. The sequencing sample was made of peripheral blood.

CDR3 in DNA: TGTGCCAGCAGTACGACAGGGGGGTCGTACGAGCAGTACTTC. It encodes CASSTTGGSYEQYF. The chain uses TRBV7-9 and TRBJ2-7; 9 nucleotides match TRBD1. Looked up from germline, CDR1 is SEHNR and CDR2 is FQNEAQ (reference sequence). V shed 6 bases and J 4 bases; nucleotides not matched to a gene: 7. The CDR3 consists of 14 residues.